Listed below are T cell receptor beta chains from one sample, sequenced in a study of blood T cell repertoires in COVID-19. The table came from immunoSEQ multiplex PCR; TCRdb's copy has only in-frame clones and leaves some out. This sample has about 330,000 clones; around 83% occur once, and the top ten carry approximately 1.2%. The sequenced material came from peripheral blood. These receptor sequences come from a woman aged 45-65 years with acute or convalescent COVID-19. CDR3s include the opening cysteine and the closing phenylalanine or tryptophan. A D gene is named only where the DNA matches it firmly. Clone sizes are given selectively: once, few, many, or a class where the clone is expanded.

v_call	j_call	clone_size	d_call	cdr3_aa	cdr3_nt
TRBV19	TRBJ1-3	.	TRBD1	CASSPDRDAGNTIYF	TGTGCCAGTAGCCCTGACAGGGATGCAGGAAACACCATATATTTT
TRBV7-2	TRBJ2-5	.	.	CASSSASGVKTQYF	TGTGCCAGCAGCTCTGCTTCGGGGGTGAAGACCCAGTACTTC
TRBV7-9	TRBJ2-5	.	.	CASSFSSGYQETQYF	TGTGCCAGCAGCTTTTCCAGCGGGTATCAAGAGACCCAGTACTTC
TRBV4-1	TRBJ1-1	once	.	CASSQDRGRNTEAFF	TGCGCCAGCAGCCAAGATCGCGGGCGGAACACTGAAGCTTTCTTT
TRBV28	TRBJ1-5	once	TRBD1	CASSSFRRGQSNQPQHF	TGTGCCAGCAGTTCATTCCGTCGGGGACAGAGCAATCAGCCCCAGCATTTT
TRBV19	TRBJ1-2	once	.	CAESVLQAFINYGYTF	TGTGCGGAATCCGTATTACAGGCTTTCATTAACTATGGCTACACCTTC
TRBV9	TRBJ2-5	.	TRBD2	CASSRGLAEETQYF	TGTGCCAGCAGCCGGGGACTAGCGGAAGAGACCCAGTACTTC
TRBV6-5	TRBJ2-1	few	TRBD2	CASRTGLAGGTGFF	TGTGCCAGCAGAACGGGACTAGCGGGAGGGACCGGGTTCTTC
TRBV2	TRBJ1-2	.	.	CASSEQGTNYGYTF	TGTGCCAGCAGTGAACAGGGGACAAACTATGGCTACACCTTC
TRBV5-8	TRBJ2-7	.	TRBD2	CASSHLAGGWYEQYF	TGTGCCAGCAGCCATTTAGCGGGAGGGTGGTACGAGCAGTACTTC
TRBV28	TRBJ2-5	.	TRBD1	CASSLNQQGIETQYF	TGTGCCAGCAGTTTAAACCAACAGGGGATCGAGACCCAGTACTTC
TRBV27	TRBJ2-3	.	.	CASSLITWDLTSTDTQYF	TGTGCCAGCAGTTTAATTACCTGGGACTTGACTAGCACAGATACGCAGTATTTT
TRBV3-1/TRBV3-2	TRBJ2-5	.	TRBD2	CASSQVPSGKQETQYF	TGTGCCAGCAGCCAAGTCCCCAGCGGGAAACAAGAGACCCAGTACTTC
TRBV7-2	TRBJ2-7	once	.	CASSSDLSGSAYEQYF	TGTGCCAGCAGTTCGGACCTTAGCGGCTCTGCCTACGAGCAGTACTTC
TRBV25-1	TRBJ1-3	once	TRBD1	CASSEQGASGNTIYF	TGTGCCAGCAGTGAGCAGGGGGCTTCTGGAAACACCATATATTTT
TRBV9	TRBJ2-7	once	TRBD2	CASSVGGLAGDEQYF	TGTGCCAGCAGCGTAGGAGGACTAGCGGGCGACGAGCAGTACTTC
TRBV2	TRBJ2-1	.	.	CASSEGLLPPYNEQFF	TGTGCCAGCAGTGAGGGGCTTCTTCCTCCCTACAATGAGCAGTTCTTC
TRBV2	TRBJ1-6	.	TRBD1	CASKDRYNSPLHF	TGTGCCAGCAAGGACAGGTATAATTCACCCCTCCACTTT
TRBV6-2/TRBV6-3	TRBJ2-5	.	.	CASSWTGLETQYF	TGTGCCAGCAGTTGGACTGGGTTAGAGACCCAGTACTTC
TRBV19	TRBJ2-5	.	.	CATRDLQETQYF	TGTGCCACTCGGGACTTGCAAGAGACCCAGTACTTC
TRBV29-1	TRBJ2-3	.	TRBD1	CSVDEPKGARGDTQYF	TGCAGCGTTGACGAACCTAAGGGGGCAAGGGGAGATACGCAGTATTTT
TRBV18	TRBJ2-6	.	TRBD2	CASSPPRGISGANVLTF	TGTGCCAGCTCACCACCGCGGGGGATCTCTGGGGCCAACGTCCTGACTTTC
TRBV4-3	TRBJ2-1	.	.	CASSQDLTGDNEQFF	TGCGCCAGCAGCCAAGATTTAACGGGGGACAATGAGCAGTTCTTC
TRBV3-1/TRBV3-2	TRBJ1-5	once	.	CASSQFGQSNQPQHF	TGTGCCAGCAGCCAATTCGGACAAAGCAATCAGCCCCAGCATTTT
TRBV4-1	TRBJ2-3	once	TRBD1	CASSQSDRGGADTQYF	TGCGCCAGCAGCCAAAGCGACAGGGGGGGAGCAGATACGCAGTATTTT
TRBV14	TRBJ2-5	.	TRBD2	CASSHLAGGGETQYF	TGTGCCAGCAGCCACTTAGCGGGAGGCGGCGAGACCCAGTACTTC
TRBV7-2	TRBJ2-1	once	.	CASSPREEQFF	TGTGCCAGCAGCCCGAGGGAGGAGCAGTTCTTC
TRBV5-1	TRBJ1-1	.	.	CATYRDNLGGTEAFF	TGCGCCACCTACCGGGACAACTTAGGAGGCACTGAAGCTTTCTTT
TRBV25-1	TRBJ1-6	.	.	CASSVPGTLNPLHF	TGTGCCAGCAGTGTGCCCGGGACACTCAACCCCCTCCACTTT
TRBV5-1	TRBJ1-1	.	.	CASSLYRASGTEAFF	TGCGCCAGCAGCTTGTACAGGGCTAGCGGGACTGAAGCTTTCTTT
TRBV4-1	TRBJ2-3	.	TRBD2	CASSPGLAVLDTQYF	TGCGCCAGCAGCCCGGGACTAGCGGTTTTAGATACGCAGTATTTT
TRBV3-1/TRBV3-2	TRBJ1-4	.	.	CASSQDPSGFEKLFF	TGTGCCAGCAGCCAAGATCCCTCGGGTTTCGAAAAACTGTTTTTT
TRBV11-2	TRBJ1-2	.	.	CASSPPRSFNYGYTF	TGTGCCAGCAGCCCCCCCCGAAGCTTTAACTATGGCTACACCTTC
TRBV3-1/TRBV3-2	TRBJ1-2	.	.	CASSGAVGGIGYTF	TGTGCCAGTAGTGGGGCCGTTGGGGGGATCGGCTACACCTTC
TRBV4-3	TRBJ2-7	few	.	CASSHRWGKDSTYEQYF	TGCGCCAGCAGCCATAGGTGGGGGAAGGACAGTACCTACGAGCAGTACTTC
TRBV14	TRBJ1-2	.	.	CASSPIGAGVYGYTF	TGTGCCAGCAGCCCCATAGGGGCTGGGGTCTATGGCTACACCTTC
TRBV27	TRBJ2-5	once	.	CASSSVSAGKETQYF	TGTGCCAGCAGTTCAGTCTCGGCGGGGAAGGAGACCCAGTACTTC
TRBV27	TRBJ1-6	.	.	CASRGRHNSPLHF	TGTGCCAGCAGAGGGAGACATAATTCACCCCTCCACTTT
TRBV5-1	TRBJ2-1	.	.	CASSADSAVLNEQFF	TGCGCCAGCAGCGCGGACAGTGCCGTGTTGAATGAGCAGTTCTTC
TRBV7-2	TRBJ1-6	.	.	CASSAQAGAGNSPLHF	TGTGCCAGCAGCGCTCAGGCAGGGGCCGGCAATTCACCCCTCCACTTT
TRBV4-1	TRBJ1-2	.	.	CASSQGGGSYTF	TGCGCCAGCAGCCAAGGTGGGGGGAGCTACACCTTC
TRBV18	TRBJ2-2	.	.	CASSSGLNTGELFF	TGTGCCAGCTCCTCGGGACTGAACACCGGGGAGCTGTTTTTT
TRBV10-3	TRBJ1-5	few	.	CAISESAGARQPQHF	TGTGCCATCAGTGAGTCCGCGGGGGCGCGGCAGCCCCAGCATTTT
TRBV20-1	TRBJ2-2	.	.	CSAPYTGELFF	TGCAGTGCTCCATACACCGGGGAGCTGTTTTTT
TRBV7-9	TRBJ1-2	once	TRBD1	CASSLTGANYGYTF	TGTGCCAGCAGCTTGACAGGGGCTAACTATGGCTACACCTTC
TRBV10-3	TRBJ1-1	.	.	CAISESGQPEAFF	TGTGCCATCAGTGAGTCGGGGCAGCCTGAAGCTTTCTTT
TRBV7-3	TRBJ2-2	once	TRBD2	CASSIAGGSTGELFF	TGTGCCAGCAGCATAGCGGGAGGATCCACCGGGGAGCTGTTTTTT
TRBV5-1	TRBJ2-2	few	.	CASTPSGGTGELFF	TGCGCCAGCACCCCATCCGGGGGCACCGGGGAGCTGTTTTTT
TRBV7-2	TRBJ1-5	.	TRBD1	CASSLDRGYSNQPQHF	TGTGCCAGCAGCCTGGACAGGGGATATAGCAATCAGCCCCAGCATTTT
TRBV3-1/TRBV3-2	TRBJ1-1	.	.	CASSRGESAFF	TGTGCCAGCAGCCGGGGGGAATCGGCTTTCTTT
TRBV9	TRBJ2-2	few	.	CASSPNAGPSTGELFF	TGTGCCAGCAGCCCCAATGCGGGCCCTAGCACCGGGGAGCTGTTTTTT
TRBV7-2	TRBJ2-4	few	.	CASSTQGTSVGNIQYF	TGTGCCAGCAGCACCCAGGGTACCTCAGTAGGAAACATTCAGTACTTC